These T cell receptor beta chains were read from a single sample in a study of radiotherapy plus CTLA-4 blockade in lung cancer. Some clones are missing from TCRdb's copy, which holds only in-frame ones; the method was immunoSEQ multiplex PCR. This sample carries over 75,000 clones, about four fifths of them seen once, and the ten largest clones take roughly 0.84%. This material consisted of peripheral blood, taken from a patient treated with radiotherapy plus ipilimumab. Receptor source: a human donor with non-small cell lung cancer who had stable disease on radiotherapy plus ipilimumab. Both conserved end residues are part of each CDR3. The D gene is left open where the match is weak. Clone size is stated in some rows and not others, as once, few, many or a class when expanded.

V	size	D	J	DNA	CDR3
TRBV7-9	NA	NA	TRBJ1-2	TGTGCCAGCAGCTTAGCGGACCGAGGGGGATTTGGTGGCTACACCTTC	CASSLADRGGFGGYTF
TRBV11-2	NA	NA	TRBJ2-3	TGTGCCAGCAGTCTACTAGGCTTTGCAGATACGCAGTATTTT	CASSLLGFADTQYF
TRBV6-6	few	TRBD1	TRBJ2-7	TGTGCCAGCAGTCCCGGGACAGGAGCCGACGAGCAGTACTTC	CASSPGTGADEQYF
TRBV13	NA	NA	TRBJ2-7	TGTGCCAGCAGCACCCGACAGGTTTTGGGATACGAGCAGTACTTC	CASSTRQVLGYEQYF
TRBV9	NA	TRBD1	TRBJ1-2	TGTGCCAGCAGCGTCCGGGACAGGGGCGGCTACACCTTC	CASSVRDRGGYTF
TRBV5-6	NA	NA	TRBJ2-5	TGTGCCAGCAGCTTCCGACAGAGGCAAGAGACCCAGTACTTC	CASSFRQRQETQYF
TRBV27	NA	NA	TRBJ2-7	TGTGCCAGCAGTTTAAAGCCTGCCTACGAGCAGTACTTC	CASSLKPAYEQYF
TRBV2	NA	TRBD1	TRBJ1-2	TGTGCCAGCAGTTTATCCCAGGGGGAGAACTATGGCTACACCTTC	CASSLSQGENYGYTF
TRBV28	once	TRBD1	TRBJ2-7	TGTGCCAGCAGTACTTCAGGGGGCCGCGAGCAGTACTTC	CASSTSGGREQYF
TRBV11-2	NA	TRBD1	TRBJ2-5	TGTGCCAGCAGCCTAGGACAGGGCGGGCCCGGGGAGACCCAGTACTTC	CASSLGQGGPGETQYF
TRBV19	NA	NA	TRBJ2-2	TGTGCCAGTGCGAGGGGCAGGAACACCGGGGAGCTGTTTTTT	CASARGRNTGELFF
TRBV2	NA	NA	TRBJ2-5	TGTGCCAGCAGTGACCAGGGTTTAGTGGGGGAGACCCAGTACTTC	CASSDQGLVGETQYF
TRBV6-5	NA	NA	TRBJ2-7	TGTGCCAGCAGAATAATAGACAGTGACTCCTACGAGCAGTACTTC	CASRIIDSDSYEQYF
TRBV7-9	once	TRBD2	TRBJ2-7	TGTGCCAGCAGCCCTTGGGCCGGGAGGAGCGGGGAAATCTACGAGCAGTACTTC	CASSPWAGRSGEIYEQYF
TRBV19	once	NA	TRBJ1-1	TGTGCCAGTATGCCTTGGGGTGTAGGGACTGAAGCTTTCTTT	CASMPWGVGTEAFF
TRBV2	few	NA	TRBJ1-1	TGTGCCAGCAGTGACGGGGGAGACACTGAAGCTTTCTTT	CASSDGGDTEAFF
TRBV6-5	few	NA	TRBJ1-3	TGTGCCAGCAGTTACGACTTCTCTGGAAACACCATATATTTT	CASSYDFSGNTIYF
TRBV11-2	NA	NA	TRBJ2-5	TGTGCCAGCAGCTGGTGGCTGCCCTTAGAGACCCAGTACTTC	CASSWWLPLETQYF
TRBV28	NA	TRBD1	TRBJ2-1	TGTGCCAGCAGCCTGGACAGGGGGCTGAATGAGCAGTTCTTC	CASSLDRGLNEQFF
TRBV5-1	NA	NA	TRBJ1-1	TGCGCCAGTGATTTGGGAGGGGGTACTGAAGCTTTCTTT	CASDLGGGTEAFF
TRBV27	few	NA	TRBJ2-7	TGTGCCAGCAGTTCATTCCGATCTTCCTACGAGCAGTACTTC	CASSSFRSSYEQYF
TRBV27	NA	NA	TRBJ2-5	TGTGCCAGCAGTTTAAGGCAGGATGGGACCCAGTACTTC	CASSLRQDGTQYF
TRBV5-1	NA	NA	TRBJ2-6	TGCGCCAGCAGCTTTGTTGGGGGCACACAAGGGGCCAACGTCCTGACTTTC	CASSFVGGTQGANVLTF
TRBV7-2	NA	TRBD1	TRBJ1-5	TGTGCCAGCAGCTTAAGTTCGACAGGGGCGAGGGGCAATCAGCCCCAGCATTTT	CASSLSSTGARGNQPQHF
TRBV9	NA	NA	TRBJ1-2	TGTGCCAGCAGCGCACAGGGTGGCTATGGCTACACCTTC	CASSAQGGYGYTF
TRBV6-1	NA	NA	TRBJ2-3	TGTGCCAGCAGTGAAGCCAGACTAGGCTATACGCAGTATTTT	CASSEARLGYTQYF
TRBV4-1	few	NA	TRBJ2-7	TGCGCCAGCAGCCAAGACCCGGGGAGGGAGCAGTACTTC	CASSQDPGREQYF
TRBV15	NA	NA	TRBJ2-3	TGTGCCACCAGCAGAGCTACCGGTACGCAGTATTTT	CATSRATGTQYF
TRBV6-5	NA	NA	TRBJ1-2	TGTGCCAGCAGTTACAAACGGATATCTAACTATGGCTACACCTTC	CASSYKRISNYGYTF
TRBV6-1	NA	NA	TRBJ1-5	TGTGCCAGCAGTGTTGGCAGGAGTAGCAATCAGCCCCAGCATTTT	CASSVGRSSNQPQHF
TRBV18	NA	TRBD1	TRBJ2-5	TGTGCCAGCTCGCCGAGCCAAGGGGGCAGGGAGACCCAGTACTTC	CASSPSQGGRETQYF
TRBV6-1	NA	NA	TRBJ2-3	TGTGCCAGCAGTGGAGGGGGACCGACAGATACGCAGTATTTT	CASSGGGPTDTQYF
TRBV12-1	NA	NA	TRBJ2-1	TGTGCCAGCAGCTTTAGTCCCAAAATTACAGAGGGGCCCTCCTACAATGAGCAGTTCTTC	CASSFSPKITEGPSYNEQFF
TRBV5-1	NA	TRBD1	TRBJ1-5	TGCGCCAGCAGCTGGGGGACAGGAGGGAATCAGCCCCAGCATTTT	CASSWGTGGNQPQHF
TRBV28	NA	NA	TRBJ2-5	TGTGCCAGCAGCCTCCGCCAGGGAGGAGAGACCCAGTACTTC	CASSLRQGGETQYF
TRBV6-5	NA	TRBD1	TRBJ1-5	TGTGCCAGCAGAAAAGACAGGGTCAATCAGCCCCAGCATTTT	CASRKDRVNQPQHF
TRBV14	NA	NA	TRBJ1-2	TGTGCCAGCAGCCAAGATATAATGAGGAGTGGCTACACCTTC	CASSQDIMRSGYTF
TRBV6-5	few	NA	TRBJ2-7	TGTGCCAGCCGTCGGTCGGCTCTGGGAGACTACGAGCAGTACTTC	CASRRSALGDYEQYF
TRBV9	once	NA	TRBJ2-3	TGTGCCAGCAGCCTGGGAGGGGGCTCAACAGATACGCAGTATTTT	CASSLGGGSTDTQYF
TRBV30	NA	NA	TRBJ1-4	TGTGCCTGGAGTGGATCCGAGAGCGGTGAAAAACTGTTTTTT	CAWSGSESGEKLFF
TRBV5-1	once	NA	TRBJ2-1	TGCGCCAGCAGCTTGGGGCCAGGGCCCCGGCAGGCGGAGCAGTTCTTC	CASSLGPGPRQAEQFF
TRBV18	NA	TRBD1	TRBJ2-1	TGTGCCAGCTCACCGTTGGATGGGGACAGGGTACACAATGAGCAGTTCTTC	CASSPLDGDRVHNEQFF
TRBV18	NA	NA	TRBJ1-1	TGTGCCAGCTCACCGACGTCGCAGATGAACACTGAAGCTTTCTTT	CASSPTSQMNTEAFF
TRBV28	NA	TRBD2	TRBJ2-2	TGTGCCAGCAGTTTAAAAGCGGGGGCCGGGGAGCTGTTTTTT	CASSLKAGAGELFF
TRBV6-5	NA	NA	TRBJ1-4	TGTGCCAGCAGTTACGGTCCTTGGAGGAGAGATGAAAAACTGTTTTTT	CASSYGPWRRDEKLFF
TRBV19	NA	NA	TRBJ2-7	TGTGCCACTAGCGCCCGGGCCCCTTCCTACGAGCAGTACTTC	CATSARAPSYEQYF
TRBV5-6	NA	NA	TRBJ1-2	TGTGCCAGCAGCTTGTGGCCGGCAAGCAGGGGCTACACCTTC	CASSLWPASRGYTF
TRBV21-1	NA	NA	TRBJ1-2	TGTGCCAGCAGCAAGAGTCGAGTTTACTATGGCTACACCTTC	CASSKSRVYYGYTF
TRBV4-1	NA	TRBD2	TRBJ2-1	TGCGCCAGCAGCCAAGAATCACTAGCGGGAGTAAATGAGCAGTTCTTC	CASSQESLAGVNEQFF
TRBV5-6	NA	NA	TRBJ2-5	TGTGCCAGCAGCTTGAACAGGGTGAGGCAAGAGACCCAGTACTTC	CASSLNRVRQETQYF
TRBV7-3	NA	NA	TRBJ2-7	TGTGCCAGCAGCCCCTCGGGGTCCGCCTACGAGCAGTACTTC	CASSPSGSAYEQYF
TRBV6-5	few	TRBD2	TRBJ2-1	TGTGCCAGCAGTTACACACTAGCGGGAGTGAGCAATGAGCAGTTCTTC	CASSYTLAGVSNEQFF
TRBV13	NA	NA	TRBJ2-2	TGTGCCAGCAGTTTGTTAGCTGCCGGGGAGCTGTTTTTT	CASSLLAAGELFF
TRBV7-2	NA	TRBD2	TRBJ2-2	TGTGCCAGCAGCACACCGGGACTAGCGGAGACCGGGGAGCTGTTTTTT	CASSTPGLAETGELFF
TRBV2	NA	NA	TRBJ2-5	TGTGCCAGCAGTCGACCATTGGGGGCGCAAGAGACCCAGTACTTC	CASSRPLGAQETQYF
TRBV7-9	NA	NA	TRBJ1-6	TGTGCCAGCAGCGTGGGACACCGAAATTCACCCCTCCACTTT	CASSVGHRNSPLHF
TRBV14	NA	TRBD1	TRBJ1-1	TGTGCCAGCAGCCAACAGGGGGCAGGGACTGAAGCTTTCTTT	CASSQQGAGTEAFF
TRBV28	NA	TRBD1	TRBJ2-1	TGTGCCAGCAACTCTCGGACAGGCCCCTACAATGAGCAGTTCTTC	CASNSRTGPYNEQFF
TRBV9	NA	TRBD2	TRBJ2-7	TGTGCCAGCAGCGCAGGACTAGCGGGAGACTACGAGCAGTACTTC	CASSAGLAGDYEQYF
TRBV6-1	NA	TRBD1	TRBJ1-5	TGTGCCAGCAGTGGGACAGGGAATCAGCCCCAGCATTTT	CASSGTGNQPQHF